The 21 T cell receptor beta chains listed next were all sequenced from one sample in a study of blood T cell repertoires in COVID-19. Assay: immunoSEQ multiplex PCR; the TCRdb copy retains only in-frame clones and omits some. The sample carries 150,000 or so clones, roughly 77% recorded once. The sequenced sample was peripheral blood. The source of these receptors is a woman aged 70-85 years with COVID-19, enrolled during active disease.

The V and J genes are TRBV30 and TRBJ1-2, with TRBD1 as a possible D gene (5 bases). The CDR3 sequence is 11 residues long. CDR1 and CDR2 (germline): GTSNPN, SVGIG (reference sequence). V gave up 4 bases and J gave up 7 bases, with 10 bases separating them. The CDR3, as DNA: TGTGCCTGGAACGCCCAGGGTGGCTACACCTTC. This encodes CAWNAQGGYTF.

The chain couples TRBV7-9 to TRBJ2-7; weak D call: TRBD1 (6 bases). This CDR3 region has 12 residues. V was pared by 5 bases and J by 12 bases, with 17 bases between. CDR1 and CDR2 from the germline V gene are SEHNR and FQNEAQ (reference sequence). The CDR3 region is CASSPNGQGLYF. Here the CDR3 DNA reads TGTGCCAGCAGCCCAAATGGGCAGGGGCTGTACTTC.

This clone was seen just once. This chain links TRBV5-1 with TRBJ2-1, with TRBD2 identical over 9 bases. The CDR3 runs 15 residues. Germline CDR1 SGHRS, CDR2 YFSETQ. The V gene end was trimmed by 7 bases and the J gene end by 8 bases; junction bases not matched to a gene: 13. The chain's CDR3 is CASRPQVAGDDEQFF. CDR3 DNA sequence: TGCGCCAGCCGCCCGCAGGTAGCGGGGGACGATGAGCAGTTCTTC.

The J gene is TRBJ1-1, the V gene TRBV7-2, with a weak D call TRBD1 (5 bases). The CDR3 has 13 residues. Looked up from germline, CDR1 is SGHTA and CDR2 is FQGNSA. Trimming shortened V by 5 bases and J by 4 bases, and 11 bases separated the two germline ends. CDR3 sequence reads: CASSIGAGTEAFF. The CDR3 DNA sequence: TGTGCCAGCAGCATAGGGGCGGGCACTGAAGCTTTCTTT.

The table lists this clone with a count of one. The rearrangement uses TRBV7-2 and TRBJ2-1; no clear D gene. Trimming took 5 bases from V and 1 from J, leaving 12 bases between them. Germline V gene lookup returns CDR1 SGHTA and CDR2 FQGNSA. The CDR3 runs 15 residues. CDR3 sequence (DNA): TGTGCCAGCAGCCCCTATGGGCTATCCTACAATGAGCAGTTCTTC. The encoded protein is CASSPYGLSYNEQFF. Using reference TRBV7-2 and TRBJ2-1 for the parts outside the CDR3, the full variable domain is GAGVSQSPSNKVTEKGKDVELRCDPISGHTALYWYRQSLGQGLEFLIYFQGNSAPDKSGLPSDRFSAERTGGSVSTLTIQRTQQEDSAVYLCASSPYGLSYNEQFFGPGTRLTVL.

The CDR3 DNA follows: TGTGCCAGCAGCCCGGGGGGAATCGGGGAGCTGTTTTTT. Translated, it gives CASSPGGIGELFF. This chain connects TRBV3-1 (or the pseudogene TRBV3-2) to TRBJ2-2; 7 positions match TRBD2. CDR1 LGHDT and CDR2 YNNKEL come from the germline V gene (reference sequence). The junction had 3 bases not matched to a gene; V was cut back by 4 bases and J by 7 bases. This CDR3 region has 13 residues.

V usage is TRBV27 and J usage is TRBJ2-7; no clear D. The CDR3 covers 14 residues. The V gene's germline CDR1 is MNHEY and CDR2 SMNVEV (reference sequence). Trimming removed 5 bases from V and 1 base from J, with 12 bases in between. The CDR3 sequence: CASSTSEVSYEQYF. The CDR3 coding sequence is TGTGCCAGCAGTACCTCCGAGGTTTCCTACGAGCAGTACTTC.

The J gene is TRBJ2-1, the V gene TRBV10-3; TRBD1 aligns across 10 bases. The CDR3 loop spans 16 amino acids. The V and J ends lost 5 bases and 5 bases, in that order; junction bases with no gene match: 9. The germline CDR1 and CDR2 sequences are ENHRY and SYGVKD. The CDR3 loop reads CAISSNRQGADNEQFF. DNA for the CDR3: TGTGCCATCAGTAGTAATAGACAGGGGGCGGACAATGAGCAGTTCTTC.

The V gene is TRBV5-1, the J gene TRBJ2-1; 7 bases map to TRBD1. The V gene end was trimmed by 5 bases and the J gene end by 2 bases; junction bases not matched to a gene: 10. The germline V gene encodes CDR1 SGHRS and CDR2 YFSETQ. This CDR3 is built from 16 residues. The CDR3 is CASSRQQGTAYNEQFF. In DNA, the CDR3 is TGCGCCAGCAGTAGGCAACAGGGGACCGCCTACAATGAGCAGTTCTTC.

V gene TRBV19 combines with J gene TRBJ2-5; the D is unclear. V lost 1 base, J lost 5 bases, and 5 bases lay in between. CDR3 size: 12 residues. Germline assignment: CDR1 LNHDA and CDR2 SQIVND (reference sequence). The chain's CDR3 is CASSIGVETQYF. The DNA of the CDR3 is TGTGCCAGTAGTATAGGAGTGGAGACCCAGTACTTC.

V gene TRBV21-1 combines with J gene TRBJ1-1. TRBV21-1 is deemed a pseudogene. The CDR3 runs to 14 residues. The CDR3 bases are TGTGCCAGCAGCAAAGCAAGCGGCGGTACTGAAGCTTTCTTT. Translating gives CASSKASGGTEAFF.

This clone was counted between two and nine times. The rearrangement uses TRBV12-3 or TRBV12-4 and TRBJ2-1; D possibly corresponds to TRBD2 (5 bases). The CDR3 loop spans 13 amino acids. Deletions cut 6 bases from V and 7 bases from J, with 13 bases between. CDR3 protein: CASSLSGNNEQFF. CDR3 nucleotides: TGTGCCAGCAGCTTATCGGGGAATAATGAGCAGTTCTTC.

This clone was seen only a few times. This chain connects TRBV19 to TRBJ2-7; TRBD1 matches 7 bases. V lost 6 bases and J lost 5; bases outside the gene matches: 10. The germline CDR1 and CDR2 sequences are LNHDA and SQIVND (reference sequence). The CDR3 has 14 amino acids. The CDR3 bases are TGTGCCAGTAGCCCGACAGGGTGGGTCCACGAGCAGTACTTC. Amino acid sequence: CASSPTGWVHEQYF.

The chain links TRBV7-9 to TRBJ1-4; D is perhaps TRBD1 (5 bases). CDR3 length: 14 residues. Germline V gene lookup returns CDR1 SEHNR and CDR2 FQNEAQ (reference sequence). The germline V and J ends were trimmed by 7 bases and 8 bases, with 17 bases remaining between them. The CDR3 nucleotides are TGTGCCAGCACCATTCTCGGGGGAGACGAAAAACTGTTTTTT. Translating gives CASTILGGDEKLFF.

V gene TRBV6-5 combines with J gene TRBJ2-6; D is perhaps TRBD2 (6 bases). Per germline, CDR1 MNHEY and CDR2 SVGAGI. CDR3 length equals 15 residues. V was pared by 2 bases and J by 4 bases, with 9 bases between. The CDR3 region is CASSYGGIGANVLTF. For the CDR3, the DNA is TGTGCCAGCAGTTACGGGGGGATAGGGGCCAACGTCCTGACTTTC.

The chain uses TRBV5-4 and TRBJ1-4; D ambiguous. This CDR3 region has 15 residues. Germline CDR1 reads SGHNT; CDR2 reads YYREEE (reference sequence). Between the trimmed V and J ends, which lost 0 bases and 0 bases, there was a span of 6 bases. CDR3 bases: TGTGCCAGCAGCTTGGGCCAGGCAACTAATGAAAAACTGTTTTTT. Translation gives CASSLGQATNEKLFF. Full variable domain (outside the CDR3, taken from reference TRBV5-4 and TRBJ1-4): ETGVTQSPTHLIKTRGQQVTLRCSSQSGHNTVSWYQQALGQGPQFIFQYYREEENGRGNFPPRFSGLQFPNYSSELNVNALELDDSALYLCASSLGQATNEKLFFGSGTQLSVL.

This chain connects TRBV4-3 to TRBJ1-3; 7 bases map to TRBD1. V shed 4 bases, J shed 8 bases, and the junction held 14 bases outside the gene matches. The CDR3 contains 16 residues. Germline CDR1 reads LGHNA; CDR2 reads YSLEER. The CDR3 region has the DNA TGCGCCAGCAGCCCCACGGCGGGGGGGCAGGGGGACACCATATATTTT. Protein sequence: CASSPTAGGQGDTIYF.

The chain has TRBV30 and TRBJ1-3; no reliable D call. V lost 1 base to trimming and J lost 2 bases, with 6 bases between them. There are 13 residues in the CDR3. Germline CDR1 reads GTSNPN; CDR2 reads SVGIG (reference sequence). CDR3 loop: CAWSALTGNTIYF. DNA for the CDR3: TGTGCCTGGAGTGCCTTAACTGGAAACACCATATATTTT.

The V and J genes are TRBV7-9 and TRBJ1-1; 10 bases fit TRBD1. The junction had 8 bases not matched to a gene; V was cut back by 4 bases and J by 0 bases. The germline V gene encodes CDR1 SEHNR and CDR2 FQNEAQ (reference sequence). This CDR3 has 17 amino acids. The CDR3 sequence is CASSSTGQGFMNTEAFF. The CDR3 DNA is TGTGCCAGCAGCTCCACGGGACAGGGGTTTATGAACACTGAAGCTTTCTTT. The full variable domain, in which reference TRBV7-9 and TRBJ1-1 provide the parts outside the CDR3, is DTGVSQNPRHKITKRGQNVTFRCDPISEHNRLYWYRQTLGQGPEFLTYFQNEAQLEKSRLLSDRFSAERPKGSFSTLEIQRTEQGDSAMYLCASSSTGQGFMNTEAFFGQGTRLTVV.

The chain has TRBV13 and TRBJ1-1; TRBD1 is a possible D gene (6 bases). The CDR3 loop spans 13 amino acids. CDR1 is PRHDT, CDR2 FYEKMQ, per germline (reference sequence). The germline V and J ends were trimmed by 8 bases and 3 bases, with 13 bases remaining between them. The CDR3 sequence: CASVHRADTEAFF. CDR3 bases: TGTGCCAGCGTACACAGGGCGGACACTGAAGCTTTCTTT.

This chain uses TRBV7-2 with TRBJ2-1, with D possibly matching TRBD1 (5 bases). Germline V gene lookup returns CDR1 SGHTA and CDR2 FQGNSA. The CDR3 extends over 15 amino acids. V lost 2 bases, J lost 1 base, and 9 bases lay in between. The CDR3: CASSLWGRSYNEQFF. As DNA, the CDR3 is TGTGCCAGCAGCTTATGGGGCAGATCCTACAATGAGCAGTTCTTC.